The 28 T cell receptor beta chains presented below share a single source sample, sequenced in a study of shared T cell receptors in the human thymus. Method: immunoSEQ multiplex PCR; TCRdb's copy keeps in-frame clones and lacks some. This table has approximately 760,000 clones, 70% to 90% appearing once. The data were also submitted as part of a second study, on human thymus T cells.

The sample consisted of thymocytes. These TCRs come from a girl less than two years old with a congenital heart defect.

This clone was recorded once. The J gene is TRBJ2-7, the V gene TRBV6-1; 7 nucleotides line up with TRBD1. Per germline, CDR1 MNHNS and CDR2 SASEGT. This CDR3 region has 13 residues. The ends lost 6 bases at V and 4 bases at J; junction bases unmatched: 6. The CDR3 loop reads CASRDRARYEQYF. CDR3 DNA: TGTGCCAGCAGAGACAGGGCGCGGTACGAGCAGTACTTC.

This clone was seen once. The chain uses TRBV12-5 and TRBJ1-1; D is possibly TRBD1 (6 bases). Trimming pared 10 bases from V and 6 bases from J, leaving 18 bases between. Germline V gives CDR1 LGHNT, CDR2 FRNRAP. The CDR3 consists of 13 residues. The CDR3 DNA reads TGTGCTACCTCGTCAACGGACAGTCCTGAAGCTTTCTTT. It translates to CATSSTDSPEAFF.

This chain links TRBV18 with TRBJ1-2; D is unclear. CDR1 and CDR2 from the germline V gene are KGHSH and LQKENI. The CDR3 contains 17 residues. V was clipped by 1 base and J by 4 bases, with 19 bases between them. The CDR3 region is CASSPRLLTRLIYGYTF. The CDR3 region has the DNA TGTGCCAGCTCACCACGCCTCCTGACACGATTGATCTATGGCTACACCTTC.

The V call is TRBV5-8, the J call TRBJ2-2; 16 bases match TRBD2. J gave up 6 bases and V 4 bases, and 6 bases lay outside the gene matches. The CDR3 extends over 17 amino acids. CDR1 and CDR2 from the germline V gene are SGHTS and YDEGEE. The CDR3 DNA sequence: TGTGCCAGCAGCCCCCCCGGGACTAGCGGGGGGGCCGGGGAGCTGTTTTTT. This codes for CASSPPGTSGGAGELFF. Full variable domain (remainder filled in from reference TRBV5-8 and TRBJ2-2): EAGVTQSPTHLIKTRGQQATLRCSPISGHTSVYWYQQALGLGLQFLLWYDEGEERNRGNFPPRFSGRQFPNYSSELNVNALELEDSALYLCASSPPGTSGGAGELFFGEGSRLTVL.

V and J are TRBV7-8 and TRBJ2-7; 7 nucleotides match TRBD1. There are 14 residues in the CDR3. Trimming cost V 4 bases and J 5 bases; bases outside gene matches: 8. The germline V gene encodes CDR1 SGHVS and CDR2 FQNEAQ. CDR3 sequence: CASSYQTGSHEQYF. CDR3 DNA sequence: TGTGCCAGCAGCTATCAGACAGGGTCCCACGAGCAGTACTTC.

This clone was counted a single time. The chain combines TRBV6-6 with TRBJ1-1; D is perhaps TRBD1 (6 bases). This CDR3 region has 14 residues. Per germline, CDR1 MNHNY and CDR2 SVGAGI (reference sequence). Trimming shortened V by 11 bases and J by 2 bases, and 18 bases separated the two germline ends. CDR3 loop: CAPSVRTANTEAFF. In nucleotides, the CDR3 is TGTGCCCCCTCCGTTAGGACAGCCAACACTGAAGCTTTCTTT.

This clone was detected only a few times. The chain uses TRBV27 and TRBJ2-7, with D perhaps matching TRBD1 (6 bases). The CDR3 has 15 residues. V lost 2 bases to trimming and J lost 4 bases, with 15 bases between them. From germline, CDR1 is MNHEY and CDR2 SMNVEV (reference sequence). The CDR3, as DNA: TGTGCCAGCAGTTTAGCCAAGACAGGCCAATACGAGCAGTACTTC. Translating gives CASSLAKTGQYEQYF.

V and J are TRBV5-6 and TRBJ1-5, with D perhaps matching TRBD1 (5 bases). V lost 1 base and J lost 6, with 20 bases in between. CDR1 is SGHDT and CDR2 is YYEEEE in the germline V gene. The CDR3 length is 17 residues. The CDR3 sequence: CASSLSPAGRTGQPQHF. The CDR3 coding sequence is TGTGCCAGCAGCTTGTCCCCTGCAGGGAGGACGGGTCAGCCCCAGCATTTT.

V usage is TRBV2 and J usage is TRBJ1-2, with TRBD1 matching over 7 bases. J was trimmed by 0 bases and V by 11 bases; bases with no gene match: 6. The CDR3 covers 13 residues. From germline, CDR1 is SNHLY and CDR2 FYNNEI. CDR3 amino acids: CAPGDSSNYGYTF. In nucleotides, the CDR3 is TGTGCCCCAGGGGACAGCTCTAACTATGGCTACACCTTC.

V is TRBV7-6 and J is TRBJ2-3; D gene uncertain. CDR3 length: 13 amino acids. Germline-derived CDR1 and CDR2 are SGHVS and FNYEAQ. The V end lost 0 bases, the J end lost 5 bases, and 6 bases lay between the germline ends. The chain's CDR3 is CASSLAALDTQYF. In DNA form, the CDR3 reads TGTGCCAGCAGCTTAGCGGCCCTAGATACGCAGTATTTT.

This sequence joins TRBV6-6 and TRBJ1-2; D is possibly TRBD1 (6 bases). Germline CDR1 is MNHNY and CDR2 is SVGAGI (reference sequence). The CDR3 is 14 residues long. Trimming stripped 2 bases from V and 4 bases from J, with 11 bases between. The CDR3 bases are TGTGCCAGCAGTTACGGGGTAGGGGGCTATGGCTACACCTTC. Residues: CASSYGVGGYGYTF.

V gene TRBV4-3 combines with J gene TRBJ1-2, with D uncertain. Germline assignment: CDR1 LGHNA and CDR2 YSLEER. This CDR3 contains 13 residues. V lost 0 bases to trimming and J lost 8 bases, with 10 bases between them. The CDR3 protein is CASSQDKRRGYTF. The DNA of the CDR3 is TGCGCCAGCAGCCAAGATAAAAGGAGGGGCTACACCTTC.

For the CDR3, the DNA is TGCGCCAGCAGCCAACAAGGGTGGGGGGGCCCCAATCAGCCCCAGCATTTT. Translation gives CASSQQGWGGPNQPQHF. The rearrangement links TRBV4-1 to TRBJ1-5, with D possibly being TRBD1 (6 bases). V was trimmed by 2 bases and J by 3 bases, leaving 17 bases between them. The CDR3 spans 17 residues. CDR1 and CDR2 from the germline V gene are MGHRA and YSYEKL.

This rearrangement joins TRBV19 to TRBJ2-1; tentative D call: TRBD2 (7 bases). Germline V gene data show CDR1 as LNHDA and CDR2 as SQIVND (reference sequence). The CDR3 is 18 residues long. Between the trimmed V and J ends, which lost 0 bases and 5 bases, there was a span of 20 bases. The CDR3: CASSIEGGPEGLDNEQFF. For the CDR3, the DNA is TGTGCCAGTAGTATAGAGGGGGGGCCAGAGGGCCTCGACAATGAGCAGTTCTTC.

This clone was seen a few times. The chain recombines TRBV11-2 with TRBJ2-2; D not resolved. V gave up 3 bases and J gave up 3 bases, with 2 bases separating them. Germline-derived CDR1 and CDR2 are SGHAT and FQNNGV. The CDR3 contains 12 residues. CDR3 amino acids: CASSFDTGELFF. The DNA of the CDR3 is TGTGCCAGCAGCTTCGACACCGGGGAGCTGTTTTTT.

The CDR3 here is CASTSVPPVNTEAFF. The CDR3 nucleotides are TGTGCCAGCACCTCAGTACCCCCAGTGAACACTGAAGCTTTCTTT. This rearrangement joins TRBV6-5 to TRBJ1-1; D gene uncertain. The CDR3 spans 15 residues. Looked up from germline, CDR1 is MNHEY and CDR2 is SVGAGI. The V end lost 7 bases, the J end lost 0 bases, and 15 bases lay between the germline ends.

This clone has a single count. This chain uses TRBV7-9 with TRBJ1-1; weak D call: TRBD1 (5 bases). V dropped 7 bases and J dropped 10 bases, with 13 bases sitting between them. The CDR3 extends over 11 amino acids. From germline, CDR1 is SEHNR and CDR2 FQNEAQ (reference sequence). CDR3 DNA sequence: TGTGCCAGCACCGATCAGGGCGGAGCTTTCTTT. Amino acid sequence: CASTDQGGAFF.

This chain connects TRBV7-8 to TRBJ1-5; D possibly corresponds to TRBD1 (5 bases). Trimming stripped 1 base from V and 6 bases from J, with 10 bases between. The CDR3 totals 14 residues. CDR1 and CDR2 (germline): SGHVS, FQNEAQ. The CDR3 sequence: CASSLDPGCQPQHF. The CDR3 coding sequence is TGTGCCAGCAGCTTAGACCCAGGGTGTCAGCCCCAGCATTTT.

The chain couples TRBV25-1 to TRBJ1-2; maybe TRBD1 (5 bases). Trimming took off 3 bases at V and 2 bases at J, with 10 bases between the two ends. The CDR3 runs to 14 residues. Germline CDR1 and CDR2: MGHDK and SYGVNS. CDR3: CASSDRRDNYGYTF. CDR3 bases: TGTGCCAGCAGTGATAGGAGGGACAACTATGGCTACACCTTC.

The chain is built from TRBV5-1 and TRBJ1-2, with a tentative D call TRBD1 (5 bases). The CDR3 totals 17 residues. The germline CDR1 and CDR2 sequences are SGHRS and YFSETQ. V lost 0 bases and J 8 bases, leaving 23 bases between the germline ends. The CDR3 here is CASSLGGREKTRGGYTF. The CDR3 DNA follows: TGCGCCAGCAGCTTGGGAGGCAGGGAAAAGACCCGAGGAGGCTACACCTTC.

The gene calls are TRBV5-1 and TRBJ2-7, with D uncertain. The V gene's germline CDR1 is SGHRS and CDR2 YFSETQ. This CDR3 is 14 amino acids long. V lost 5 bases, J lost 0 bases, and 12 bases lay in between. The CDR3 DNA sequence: TGCGCCAGCAGTCCCTCCTCCTCCTCCTACGAGCAGTACTTC. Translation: CASSPSSSSYEQYF.

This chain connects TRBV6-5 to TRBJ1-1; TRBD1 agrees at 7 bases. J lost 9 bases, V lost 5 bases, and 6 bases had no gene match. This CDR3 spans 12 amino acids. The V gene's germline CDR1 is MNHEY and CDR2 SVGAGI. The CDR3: CASSPGDSKAFF. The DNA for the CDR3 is TGTGCCAGCAGTCCGGGGGACAGTAAAGCTTTCTTT.

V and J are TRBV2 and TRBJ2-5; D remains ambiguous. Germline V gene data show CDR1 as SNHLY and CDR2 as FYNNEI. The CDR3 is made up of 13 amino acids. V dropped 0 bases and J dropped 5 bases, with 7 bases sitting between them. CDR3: CASSEALRETQYF. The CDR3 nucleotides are TGTGCCAGCAGTGAAGCGCTTCGGGAGACCCAGTACTTC.

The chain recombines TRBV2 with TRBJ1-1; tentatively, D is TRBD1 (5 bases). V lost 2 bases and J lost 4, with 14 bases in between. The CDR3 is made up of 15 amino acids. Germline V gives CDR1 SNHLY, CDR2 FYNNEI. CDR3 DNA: TGTGCCAGCAGTGAACAATTGGGCAGGGTCACTGAAGCTTTCTTT. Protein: CASSEQLGRVTEAFF.

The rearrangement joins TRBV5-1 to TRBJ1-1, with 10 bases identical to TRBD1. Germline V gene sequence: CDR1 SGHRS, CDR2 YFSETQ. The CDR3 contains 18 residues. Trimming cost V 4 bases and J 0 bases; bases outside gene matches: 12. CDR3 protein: CASSNYPEGQGMNTEAFF. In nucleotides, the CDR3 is TGCGCCAGCAGCAACTACCCAGAGGGACAGGGGATGAACACTGAAGCTTTCTTT.

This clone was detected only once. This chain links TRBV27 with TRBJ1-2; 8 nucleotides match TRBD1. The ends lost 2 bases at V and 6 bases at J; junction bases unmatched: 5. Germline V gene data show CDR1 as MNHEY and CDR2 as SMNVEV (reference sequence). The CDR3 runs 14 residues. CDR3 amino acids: CASSLGQGANGYTF. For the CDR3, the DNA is TGTGCCAGCAGTTTAGGGCAGGGGGCTAATGGCTACACCTTC.

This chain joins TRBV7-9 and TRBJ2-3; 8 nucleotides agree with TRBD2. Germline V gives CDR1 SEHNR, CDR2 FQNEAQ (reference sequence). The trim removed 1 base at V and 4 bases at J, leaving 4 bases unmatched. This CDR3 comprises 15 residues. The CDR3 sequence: CASSLGGGPADTQYF. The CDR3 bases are TGTGCCAGCAGCTTAGGCGGGGGGCCAGCAGATACGCAGTATTTT. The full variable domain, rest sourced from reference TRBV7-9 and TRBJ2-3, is DTGVSQNPRHKITKRGQNVTFRCDPISEHNRLYWYRQTLGQGPEFLTYFQNEAQLEKSRLLSDRFSAERPKGSFSTLEIQRTEQGDSAMYLCASSLGGGPADTQYFGPGTRLTVL.

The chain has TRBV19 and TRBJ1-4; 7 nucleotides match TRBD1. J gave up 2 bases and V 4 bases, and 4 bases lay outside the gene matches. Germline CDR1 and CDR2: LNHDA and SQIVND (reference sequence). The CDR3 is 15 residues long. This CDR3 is CASSTKTGTNEKLFF. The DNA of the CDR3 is TGTGCCAGTAGTACGAAGACAGGGACTAATGAAAAACTGTTTTTT. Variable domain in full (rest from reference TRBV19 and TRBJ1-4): DGGITQSPKYLFRKEGQNVTLSCEQNLNHDAMYWYRQDPGQGLRLIYYSQIVNDFQKGDIAEGYSVSREKKESFPLTVTSAQKNPTAFYLCASSTKTGTNEKLFFGSGTQLSVL.